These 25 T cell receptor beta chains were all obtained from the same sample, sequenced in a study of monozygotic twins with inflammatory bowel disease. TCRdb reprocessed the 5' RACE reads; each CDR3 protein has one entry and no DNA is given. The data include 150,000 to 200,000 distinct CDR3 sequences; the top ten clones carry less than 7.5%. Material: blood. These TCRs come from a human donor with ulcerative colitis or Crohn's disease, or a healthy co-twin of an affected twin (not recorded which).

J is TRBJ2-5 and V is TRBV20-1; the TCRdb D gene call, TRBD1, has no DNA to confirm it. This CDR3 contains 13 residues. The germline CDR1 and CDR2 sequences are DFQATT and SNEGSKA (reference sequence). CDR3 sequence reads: CSAPDRLQETQYF.

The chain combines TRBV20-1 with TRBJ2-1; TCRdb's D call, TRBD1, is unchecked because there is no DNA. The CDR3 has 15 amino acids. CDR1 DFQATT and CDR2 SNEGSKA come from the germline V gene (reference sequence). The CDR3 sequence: CSARDPSAGYNEQFF.

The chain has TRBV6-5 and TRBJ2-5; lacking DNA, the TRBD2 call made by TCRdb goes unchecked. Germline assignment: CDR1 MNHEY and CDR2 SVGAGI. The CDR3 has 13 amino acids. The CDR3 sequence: CASSYLVEETQYF.

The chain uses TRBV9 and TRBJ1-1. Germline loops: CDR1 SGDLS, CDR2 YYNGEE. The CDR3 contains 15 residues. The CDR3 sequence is CASSVATRAPTEAFF. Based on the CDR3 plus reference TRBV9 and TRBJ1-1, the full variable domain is DSGVTQTPKHLITATGQRVTLRCSPRSGDLSVYWYQQSLDQGLQFLIQYYNGEERAKGNILERFSAQQFPDLHSELNLSSLELGDSALYFCASSVATRAPTEAFFGQGTRLTVV.

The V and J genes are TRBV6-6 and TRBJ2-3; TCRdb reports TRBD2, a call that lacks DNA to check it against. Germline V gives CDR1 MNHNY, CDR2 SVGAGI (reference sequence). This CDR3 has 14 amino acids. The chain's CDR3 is CASSFAGSTDTQYF.

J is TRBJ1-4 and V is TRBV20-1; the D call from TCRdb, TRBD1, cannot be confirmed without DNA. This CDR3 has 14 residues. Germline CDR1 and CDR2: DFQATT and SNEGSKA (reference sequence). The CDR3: CNLISGQDSEKLFF.

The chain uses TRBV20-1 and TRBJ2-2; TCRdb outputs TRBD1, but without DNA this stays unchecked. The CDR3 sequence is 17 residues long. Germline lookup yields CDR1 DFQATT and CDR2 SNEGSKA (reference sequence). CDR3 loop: CSARDARDRVNTGELFF.

This chain's CDR3 is CSARDPAGETNEKLFF. This chain joins TRBV20-1 and TRBJ1-4; the D call of TRBD1 rests on TCRdb alone, since no DNA is present to check it. Germline V gene lookup returns CDR1 DFQATT and CDR2 SNEGSKA (reference sequence). CDR3 length: 16 residues.

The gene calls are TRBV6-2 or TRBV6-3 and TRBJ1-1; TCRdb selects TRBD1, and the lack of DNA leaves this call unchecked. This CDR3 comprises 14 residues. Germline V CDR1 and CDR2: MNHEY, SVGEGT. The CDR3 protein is CASSPLIVNTEAFF.

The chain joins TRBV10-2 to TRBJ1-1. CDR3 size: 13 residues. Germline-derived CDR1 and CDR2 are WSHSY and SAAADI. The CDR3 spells CASRGGLNTEAFF.

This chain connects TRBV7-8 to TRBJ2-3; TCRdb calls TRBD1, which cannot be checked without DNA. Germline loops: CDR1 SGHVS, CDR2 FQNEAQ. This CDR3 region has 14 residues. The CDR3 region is CASSRTPGTDTQYF.

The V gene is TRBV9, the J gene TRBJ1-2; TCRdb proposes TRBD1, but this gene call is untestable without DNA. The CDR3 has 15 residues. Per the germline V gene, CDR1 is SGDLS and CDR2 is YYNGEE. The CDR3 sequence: CASSVAPRTGYGYTF.

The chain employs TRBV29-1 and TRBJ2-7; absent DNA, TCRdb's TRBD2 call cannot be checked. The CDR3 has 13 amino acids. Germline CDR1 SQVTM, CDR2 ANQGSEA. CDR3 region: CSFQTSGSYEQYF.

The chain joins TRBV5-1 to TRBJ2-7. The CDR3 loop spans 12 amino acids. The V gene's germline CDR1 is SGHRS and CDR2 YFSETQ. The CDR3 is CASSFSGYEQYF.

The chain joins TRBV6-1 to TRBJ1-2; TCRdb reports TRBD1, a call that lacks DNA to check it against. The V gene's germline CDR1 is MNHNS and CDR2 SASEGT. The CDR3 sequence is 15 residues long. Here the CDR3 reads CASSPYGTANYGYTF.

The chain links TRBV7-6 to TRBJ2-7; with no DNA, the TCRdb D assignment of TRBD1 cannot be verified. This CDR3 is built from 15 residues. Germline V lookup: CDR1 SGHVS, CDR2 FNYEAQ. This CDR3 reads CASSISSGSRYEQYF. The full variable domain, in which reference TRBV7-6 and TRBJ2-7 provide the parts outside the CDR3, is GAGVSQSPRYKVTKRGQDVALRCDPISGHVSLYWYRQALGQGPEFLTYFNYEAQQDKSGLPNDRFSAERPEGSISTLTIQRTEQRDSAMYRCASSISSGSRYEQYFGPGTRLTVT.

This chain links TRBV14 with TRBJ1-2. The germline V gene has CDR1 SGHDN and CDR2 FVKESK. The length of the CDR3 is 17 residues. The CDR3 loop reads CASSQVHPGGDGYGYTF.

The CDR3 loop is CASSFDGSFSSYEQYF. The rearrangement uses TRBV7-9 and TRBJ2-7. The CDR3 has 16 residues. The V gene's germline CDR1 is SEHNR and CDR2 FQNEAQ (reference sequence).

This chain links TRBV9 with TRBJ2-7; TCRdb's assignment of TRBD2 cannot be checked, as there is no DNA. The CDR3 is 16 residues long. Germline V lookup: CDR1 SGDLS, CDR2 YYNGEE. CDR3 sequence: CASSTGLAVVSGEQYF.

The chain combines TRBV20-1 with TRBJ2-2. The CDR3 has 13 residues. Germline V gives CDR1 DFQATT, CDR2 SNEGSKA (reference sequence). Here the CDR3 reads CSARIPLTGELFF.

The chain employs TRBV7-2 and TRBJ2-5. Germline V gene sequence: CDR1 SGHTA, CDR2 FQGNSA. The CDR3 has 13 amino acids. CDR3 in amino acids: CASSSAVSETQYF.

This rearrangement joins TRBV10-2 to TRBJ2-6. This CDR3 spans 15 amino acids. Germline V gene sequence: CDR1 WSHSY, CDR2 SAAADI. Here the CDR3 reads CASSGLATGANVLTF.

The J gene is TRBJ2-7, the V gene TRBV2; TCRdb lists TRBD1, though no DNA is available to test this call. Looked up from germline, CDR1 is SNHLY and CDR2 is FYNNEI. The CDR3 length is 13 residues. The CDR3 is CASDRDRSYEQYF. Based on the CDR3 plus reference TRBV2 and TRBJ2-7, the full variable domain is EPEVTQTPSHQVTQMGQEVILRCVPISNHLYFYWYRQILGQKVEFLVSFYNNEISEKSEIFDDQFSVERPDGSNFTLKIRSTKLEDSAMYFCASDRDRSYEQYFGPGTRLTVT.

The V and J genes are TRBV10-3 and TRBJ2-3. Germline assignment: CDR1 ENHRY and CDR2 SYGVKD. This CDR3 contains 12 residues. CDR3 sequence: CAISELTDTQYF.

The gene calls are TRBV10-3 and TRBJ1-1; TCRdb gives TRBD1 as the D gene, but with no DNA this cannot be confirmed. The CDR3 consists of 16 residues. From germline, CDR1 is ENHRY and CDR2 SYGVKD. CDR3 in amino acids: CAIRPGTGEMNTEAFF.